One sample yielded the 7 T cell receptor beta chains listed below, sequenced in a study of CD8 T cells in ankylosing spondylitis. General study points: Several highly homologous variants formed a TCR beta motif that appeared characteristic of ankylosing spondylitis blood.

These receptors' targets are unknown. MiXCR was run by TCRdb on the 5' RACE reads, yielding one entry per CDR3 protein. The table has fewer than 400,000 distinct CDR3 sequences, about a fifth seen once; the top ten hold about 17%. The specimen was blood, either unsorted or a sorted T cell fraction (not recorded which). The receptors stem from a male donor with ankylosing spondylitis.

The rearrangement links TRBV6-1 to TRBJ2-1, with D possibly being TRBD2 (6 bases). This CDR3 region has 13 residues. Trimming removed 7 bases at V and 9 bases at J, with 16 bases between. Germline V lookup: CDR1 MNHNS, CDR2 SASEGT. CDR3 in amino acids: CASTLTAEGEQFF. DNA for the CDR3: TGTGCCAGCACCTTGACAGCGGAGGGTGAGCAGTTCTTC.

This clonotype was detected a few times. The V gene is TRBV24-1, the J gene TRBJ2-1; 9 nucleotides match TRBD2. V lost 4 bases and J lost 5; bases outside the gene matches: 8. This CDR3 spans 16 amino acids. CDR1 and CDR2 (germline): KGHDR, SFDVKD. The CDR3 DNA reads as TGTGCCACCAGTGACCCCGGGACTAGCAGGGACAATGAGCAGTTCTTC. As protein: CATSDPGTSRDNEQFF.

The rearrangement joins TRBV10-3 to TRBJ2-1; maybe TRBD2 (6 bases). The germline V gene encodes CDR1 ENHRY and CDR2 SYGVKD. Trimming removed 3 bases at V and 2 bases at J, with 11 bases between. The CDR3 is 15 residues long. The CDR3 loop is CAISDSRETYNEQFF. Written as DNA, the CDR3 is TGTGCCATCAGTGATAGTCGGGAGACCTACAATGAGCAGTTCTTC.

This chain joins TRBV7-9 and TRBJ1-5; D uncertain. CDR1 and CDR2 (germline): SEHNR, FQNEAQ (reference sequence). Trimming stripped 1 base from V and 7 bases from J, with 20 bases between. This CDR3 spans 17 amino acids. This chain's CDR3 is CASSLVNGRSWGQPQHF. CDR3 coding DNA: TGTGCCAGCAGCTTAGTTAACGGACGAAGTTGGGGACAGCCCCAGCATTTT.

Only a few counts were recorded for this clonotype. The chain employs TRBV11-2 and TRBJ2-1, with 9 nucleotides matching TRBD2. V lost 0 bases to trimming and J lost 6 bases; unmatched junction nucleotides: 9. CDR1 is SGHAT and CDR2 is FQNNGV in the germline V gene. The CDR3 runs to 17 residues. The CDR3 reads CASSLDGASGIVNEQFF. CDR3 coding DNA: TGTGCCAGCAGCTTAGATGGCGCTAGCGGGATTGTCAATGAGCAGTTCTTC.

This clonotype was counted between two and nine times. The chain is built from TRBV28 and TRBJ2-5, with 8 bases matching TRBD2. Germline CDR1 and CDR2: MDHEN and SYDVKM. The CDR3 spans 14 residues. Trimming took 2 bases from V and 5 from J; bases not matched to a gene: 4. The chain's CDR3 is CASSLPGGGETQYF. In DNA, the CDR3 is TGTGCCAGCAGTTTACCCGGCGGGGGGGAGACCCAGTACTTC.

This clonotype has a handful of counts. The chain uses TRBV7-2 and TRBJ1-1, with 8 bases that match TRBD1. The germline V gene has CDR1 SGHTA and CDR2 FQGNSA. CDR3 length equals 14 residues. J lost 4 bases, V lost 3 bases, and 4 bases had no gene match. The CDR3 DNA sequence: TGTGCCAGCAGCTTTTCACAGGGGGTCACTGAAGCTTTCTTT. Its translation: CASSFSQGVTEAFF.